This passage covers 20 T cell receptor beta chains from one sample sequenced in a study of blood T cell repertoires in COVID-19 (dated by TCRdb to the early 2020s). The protocol used for the library was the immunoSEQ multiplex PCR assay. TCRdb obtained this table from immuneACCESS and retained in-frame rearrangements with V and J assigned. These tables miss some clones; where compared with another copy, unresolved V genes account for less than half of the shortfall, and the remainder is unexplained. This sample is represented by around 400,000 clones; roughly four fifths of them were singletons. Less than 6% of the sample is in the top ten clones. The sequenced material came from PBMCs or T cells enriched from blood (not recorded which). The source is a woman aged 45-60 years who had recovered from COVID-19.

CDR3: CASSPGGAGYNSPLHF. In DNA form, the CDR3 reads TGCGCCAGCAGCCCCGGCGGTGCCGGGTATAATTCACCCCTCCACTTT. This rearrangement joins TRBV4-3 to TRBJ1-6; D is uncertain. This CDR3 region has 16 residues. In germline, CDR1 is LGHNA, CDR2 YSLEER. Trimming cost V 4 bases and J 4 bases, with 14 bases left between them.

The V call is TRBV30, the J call TRBJ2-7, with 8 bases that match TRBD1. V lost 3 bases and J lost 6; bases outside the gene matches: 7. Germline lookup yields CDR1 GTSNPN and CDR2 SVGIG (reference sequence). This CDR3 has 13 residues. In DNA, the CDR3 is TGTGCCTGGAGACAGGACAGGGAAGGCGAGCAGTACTTC. This encodes CAWRQDREGEQYF.

V is TRBV2 and J is TRBJ1-1; D is perhaps TRBD1 (5 bases). This CDR3 region has 9 residues. V was pared by 10 bases and J by 10 bases, with 10 bases between. CDR1 SNHLY and CDR2 FYNNEI come from the germline V gene. This CDR3 is CAITGGAFF. DNA for the CDR3: TGTGCCATCACAGGTGGAGCTTTCTTT.

The chain combines TRBV25-1 with TRBJ1-5; 7 bases are a match to TRBD1. Germline CDR1 and CDR2: MGHDK and SYGVNS. Germline trimming cut 3 bases from V and 4 bases from J; bases unmatched to any gene: 3. The CDR3 sequence is 14 residues long. The CDR3 sequence: CASSEGQHNQPQHF. CDR3 nucleotide sequence: TGTGCCAGCAGTGAGGGACAGCATAATCAGCCCCAGCATTTT.

The J gene is TRBJ2-7, the V gene TRBV9; TRBD2 matches 7 bases. There are 14 residues in the CDR3. Germline CDR1 reads SGDLS; CDR2 reads YYNGEE. Trimming at V came to 3 bases and at J to 3 bases, leaving 6 bases not matched to a gene. The CDR3 DNA follows: TGTGCCAGCAGCGCGGGACTAACTAACTACGAGCAGTACTTC. Protein sequence: CASSAGLTNYEQYF.

The V and J genes are TRBV2 and TRBJ2-3; 8 nucleotides match TRBD1. The germline V gene has CDR1 SNHLY and CDR2 FYNNEI. The CDR3 is 11 amino acids. V was clipped by 10 bases and J by 9 bases; unmatched bases: 6. CDR3 sequence reads: CAITTGETQYF. CDR3 DNA: TGTGCCATCACGACAGGGGAGACGCAGTATTTT.

This clone has a single count. CDR3 in amino acids: CASSPDWGLSTGELFF. The DNA for the CDR3 is TGTGCCAGCAGCCCCGACTGGGGGCTTTCCACCGGGGAGCTGTTTTTT. This chain links TRBV5-4 with TRBJ2-2; perhaps TRBD1 as D (6 bases). The V end was cut by 4 bases, the J end by 4 bases, with 17 bases between. Per germline, CDR1 SGHNT and CDR2 YYREEE (reference sequence). The CDR3 covers 16 residues.

Here the CDR3 reads CASSRRDWAYEQYF. CDR3 DNA: TGTGCCAGCAGCCGCCGGGACTGGGCCTACGAGCAGTACTTC. The chain recombines TRBV7-8 with TRBJ2-7; tentatively, D is TRBD2 (6 bases). V was clipped by 5 bases and J by 2 bases, with 13 bases between them. CDR1 SGHVS and CDR2 FQNEAQ come from the germline V gene. The CDR3 runs 14 residues.

The chain carries TRBV29-1 and TRBJ1-2; TRBD1 matches 8 bases. V dropped 3 bases and J dropped 6; count of bases not matched to a gene: 3. The CDR3 sequence is 12 residues long. From germline, CDR1 is SQVTM and CDR2 ANQGSEA. CDR3 DNA sequence: TGCAGCGTTGAGGGACAGGTTAATGGCTACACCTTC. The encoded protein is CSVEGQVNGYTF.

The rearrangement uses TRBV29-1 and TRBJ1-1; TRBD1 agrees at 7 bases. Looked up from germline, CDR1 is SQVTM and CDR2 is ANQGSEA. CDR3 length: 12 amino acids. The CDR3 nucleotides are TGCAGTACCGGGACAGCATACACTGAAGCTTTCTTT. The encoded protein is CSTGTAYTEAFF.

The chain is built from TRBV5-8 and TRBJ1-2, with 9 bases identical to TRBD1. The V gene end was trimmed by 1 base and the J gene end by 6 bases; junction bases not matched to a gene: 7. The CDR3 spans 15 residues. Germline CDR1 is SGHTS and CDR2 is YDEGEE. CDR3 protein: CASSLFRQGVNGYTF. The CDR3 bases are TGTGCCAGCAGCTTGTTCCGACAGGGGGTTAATGGCTACACCTTC.

The gene calls are TRBV3-1 (or the pseudogene TRBV3-2) and TRBJ1-2; possibly TRBD1 for D (6 bases). Trimming took 3 bases from V and 0 from J, leaving 14 bases between them. CDR1 and CDR2 (germline): LGHDT, YNNKEL (reference sequence). The CDR3 is 16 residues long. The CDR3 bases are TGTGCCAGCAGCCAGGGGGCTATAAGAGCTAACTATGGCTACACCTTC. This gives the protein CASSQGAIRANYGYTF.

Notes on this clone: In the same sample, other DNA sequences code for this CDR3. The chain has TRBV4-3 and TRBJ2-3, with 9 bases lining up with TRBD1. CDR1 is LGHNA, CDR2 YSLEER, per germline. V shed 1 base, J shed 3 bases, and the junction held 2 bases outside the gene matches. The CDR3 is 15 residues long. CDR3 protein: CASSQGDRGTDTQYF. The CDR3 DNA reads TGCGCCAGCAGCCAAGGTGACAGGGGGACAGATACGCAGTATTTT.

The genes are TRBV4-2 and TRBJ2-3; TRBD2 matches 10 bases. CDR1 and CDR2 from the germline V gene are LGHNA and YNFKEQ. V gave up 4 bases and J gave up 5 bases; unmatched junction bases: 9. The CDR3 loop spans 16 amino acids. For the CDR3, the DNA is TGTGCCAGCAGCCCCATCCCGCTAGCGGGGGTAGATACGCAGTATTTT. It translates to CASSPIPLAGVDTQYF.

V and J are TRBV11-1 and TRBJ1-1; perhaps TRBD1 as D (5 bases). V lost 3 bases and J lost 1, with 6 bases in between. Germline V gene lookup returns CDR1 SGHAT and CDR2 FQDESV (reference sequence). This CDR3 has 13 amino acids. The CDR3 bases are TGTGCCAGCAGCTTGGGGCGGAACACTGAAGCTTTCTTT. This codes for CASSLGRNTEAFF.

This chain joins TRBV30 and TRBJ1-6, with a tentative D call TRBD1 (5 bases). The CDR3 extends over 14 amino acids. The germline V gene encodes CDR1 GTSNPN and CDR2 SVGIG (reference sequence). V lost 1 base and J 10 bases, leaving 14 bases between the germline ends. The CDR3 bases are TGTGCCTGGAGTGCCGGGCAGTCAGGGTCACCCCTCCACTTT. Protein product: CAWSAGQSGSPLHF.

The chain has TRBV30 and TRBJ1-5; D gene ambiguous. Germline CDR1 reads GTSNPN; CDR2 reads SVGIG (reference sequence). V lost 1 base and J lost 9, with 13 bases in between. This CDR3 spans 13 amino acids. The CDR3 spells CAWSGGPPGPQHF. The CDR3 DNA is TGTGCCTGGAGTGGAGGGCCCCCAGGGCCCCAGCATTTT.

CDR3 nucleotide sequence: TGCGCCAGCAGCTTGGCGGGACAGGGAGGGGCTGAAGCTTTCTTT. Amino acid sequence: CASSLAGQGGAEAFF. The chain links TRBV5-1 to TRBJ1-1; 9 nucleotides align to TRBD1. Germline-derived CDR1 and CDR2 are SGHRS and YFSETQ. The CDR3 sequence is 15 residues long. V dropped 0 bases and J dropped 6; count of bases not matched to a gene: 6.

The table lists this clone with a count of one. The chain recombines TRBV5-4 with TRBJ1-3; 9 nucleotides align to TRBD1. This CDR3 contains 15 residues. The germline V gene has CDR1 SGHNT and CDR2 YYREEE (reference sequence). The J segment lost 0 bases and the V segment lost 5 bases, leaving 3 bases of the junction unmatched. CDR3 sequence reads: CASRSDRGSGNTIYF. Written as DNA, the CDR3 is TGTGCCAGCAGGTCGGACAGGGGCTCTGGAAACACCATATATTTT.

The chain employs TRBV7-2 and TRBJ1-1; 10 bases are shared with TRBD1. The V gene end was trimmed by 5 bases and the J gene end by 8 bases; junction bases not matched to a gene: 8. The CDR3 sequence is 14 residues long. Germline CDR1 reads SGHTA; CDR2 reads FQGNSA. CDR3 sequence: CASSMGQGRAEAFF. The CDR3 nucleotides are TGTGCCAGCAGCATGGGACAGGGGAGGGCGGAAGCTTTCTTT.